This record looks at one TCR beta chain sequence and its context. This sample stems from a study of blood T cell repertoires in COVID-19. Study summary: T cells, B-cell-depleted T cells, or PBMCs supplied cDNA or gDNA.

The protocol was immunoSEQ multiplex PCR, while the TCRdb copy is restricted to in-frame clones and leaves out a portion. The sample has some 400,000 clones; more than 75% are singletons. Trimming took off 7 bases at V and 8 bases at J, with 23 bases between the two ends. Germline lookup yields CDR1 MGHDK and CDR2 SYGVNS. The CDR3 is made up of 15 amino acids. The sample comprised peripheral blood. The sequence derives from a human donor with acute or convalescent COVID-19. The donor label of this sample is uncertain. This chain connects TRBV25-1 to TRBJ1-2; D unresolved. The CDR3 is CASMLTGKFYGGYTF. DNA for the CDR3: TGTGCCAGCATGCTTACCGGCAAATTTTACGGGGGCTACACCTTC.